This T cell receptor beta chain was documented in a study of regulatory T cells in long-lasting Graves disease. Whole-study results and caveats: TCR diversity in persistent Graves' patients was below that of newly diagnosed ones.

Trimming took off 4 bases at V and 2 bases at J, with 9 bases between the two ends. This CDR3 is built from 13 residues. Germline CDR1 reads SGHKS; CDR2 reads YYEKEE (reference sequence). Arm-PCR of CDR3 regions with iRepertoire HTBI primers generated TCR beta libraries. In TCRdb, the multiplex PCR reads were re-called with MiXCR into one record per CDR3 protein. The table records 420,000 or so distinct CDR3 sequences, about a sixth of them present only once. Noted time point: newly diagnosed GD, antithyroid drugs for less than 3 months. Making the TCR library involved RNA that had been extracted from PBMCs. EDTA tubes received about 8.2 milliliters of drawn peripheral blood. This clonotype was observed a handful of times. Its antigen is unknown. This sample also appeared in a second study, on T cells in Graves' hyperthyroidism and ophthalmopathy. According to that study: Most thyroid clonotypes expanded above 0.001 appeared in blood too.

The chain couples TRBV5-5 to TRBJ2-5; D is perhaps TRBD1 (5 bases). The TCR originated in a woman under 30 with Graves disease. Sequenced material: peripheral blood mononuclear cells (PBMCs), taken at new diagnosis, from a patient treated with antithyroid drugs. The chain's CDR3 is CASSMYRQETQYF. In nucleotides, the CDR3 is TGTGCCAGCAGCATGTACAGGCAAGAGACCCAGTACTTC.